This TCR beta chain was observed in a study of blood T cell repertoires in COVID-19. Background on the study: The United States, Italy and Spain were the sources of the acute and convalescent COVID-19 samples. PBMCs, B-cell-depleted T cells, or T cells provided the cDNA or gDNA that made up the material.

Ages ranged from about 18 to 100 years, with residence in some 25 US areas. Clinical history reported by participants formed the basis on which cohorts were assigned. Repertoires were generated with immunoSEQ multiplex PCR, while TCRdb's copy carries only in-frame clones and drops some. The sample includes 200,000 to 250,000 clones, 70% to 90% of them seen just once. The sequence derives from a man younger than 40 who had recovered from COVID-19. The specimen was PBMCs or T cells enriched from blood (not recorded which).

This chain's CDR3 is CASSEFSGSGNEQFF. CDR3 in DNA: TGTGCCAGCAGTGAATTTAGCGGGAGTGGTAATGAGCAGTTCTTC. V gene TRBV6-4 combines with J gene TRBJ2-1; 9 bases align to TRBD2. The CDR3 length is 15 residues. CDR1 MRHNA and CDR2 SNTAGT come from the germline V gene. The J segment lost 7 bases and the V segment lost 3 bases, leaving 7 bases of the junction unmatched.